The 17 T cell receptor beta chains in this list originate from one sample, sequenced in a study of vaccination and CD4 T cells after COVID-19. No antigens are known for them. The Oncomine TCR Beta short-read assay was applied to DNA of cultured CD4+ T cells. MiXCR, applied by TCRdb to the PCR reads, yields one record per CDR3 protein. The sample yields about 17,000 distinct CDR3 sequences, around 50% seen once. Documented time point: late sampling 161 to 241 days after vaccination in a few convalescent patients. Sample treatment: roughly 10-day PBMC culture with coronavirus spike peptide pools or control peptides (ViraFEST assay). The sequencing used CD4+ T cells from blood, cultured in vitro, collected about 7 months after SARS-CoV-2 vaccination. These receptor sequences come from a human donor who had recovered from COVID-19.

V usage is TRBV6-1 and J usage is TRBJ1-1; the D gene is possibly TRBD1 (5 bases). The ends were cut back, 1 base at V and 0 bases at J, with 6 bases in the middle. The CDR3 runs 14 residues. From germline, CDR1 is MNHNS and CDR2 SASEGT. CDR3 sequence reads: CASSEGGVNTEAFF. The CDR3 coding sequence is TGTGCCAGCAGTGAAGGAGGGGTGAACACTGAAGCTTTCTTT.

The rearrangement links TRBV30 to TRBJ1-1; D gene ambiguous. Germline V gives CDR1 GTSNPN, CDR2 SVGIG (reference sequence). Between the trimmed V and J ends, which lost 0 bases and 8 bases, there was a span of 13 bases. This CDR3 has 13 residues. The CDR3 reads CAWSVGGRLEAFF. The CDR3 nucleotides are TGTGCCTGGAGTGTCGGCGGGCGGCTAGAAGCTTTCTTT. Full variable domain (remainder filled in from reference TRBV30 and TRBJ1-1): SQTIHQWPATLVQPVGSPLSLECTVEGTSNPNLYWYRQAAGRGLQLLFYSVGIGQISSEVPQNLSASRPQDRQFILSSKKLLLSDSGFYLCAWSVGGRLEAFFGQGTRLTVV.

V usage is TRBV20-1 and J usage is TRBJ1-1; D might be TRBD1 (5 bases). This CDR3 has 17 amino acids. The V gene lost 0 bases and the J gene lost 6 bases, with 23 bases spanning the gap. Germline V gene lookup returns CDR1 DFQATT and CDR2 SNEGSKA (reference sequence). CDR3 DNA sequence: TGCAGTGCTAGAGATCCTCACAGGAATTACCTTGACGCTGAAGCTTTCTTT. Translation: CSARDPHRNYLDAEAFF.

The V call is TRBV6-1, the J call TRBJ1-6; 11 bases are a match to TRBD1. J was trimmed by 8 bases and V by 6 bases; bases with no gene match: 6. The CDR3 covers 15 residues. In germline, CDR1 is MNHNS, CDR2 SASEGT. In DNA form, the CDR3 reads TGTGCCAGCAGCGACCCGGGACAGGGGGATTCACCCCTCCACTTT. Its protein is CASSDPGQGDSPLHF.

This clonotype occurred a few times. The chain couples TRBV19 to TRBJ1-6; tentatively, D is TRBD1 (5 bases). The CDR3 extends over 13 amino acids. Trimming pared 2 bases from V and 7 bases from J, leaving 6 bases between. Germline V lookup: CDR1 LNHDA, CDR2 SQIVND (reference sequence). CDR3 DNA sequence: TGTGCCAGTAGTATACGGGGCAATTCACCCCTCCACTTT. It specifies CASSIRGNSPLHF.

This clonotype was seen a handful of times. This CDR3 is CSAIWREGYTF. CDR3 DNA: TGCAGTGCTATTTGGAGGGAAGGCTACACCTTC. The chain combines TRBV20-1 with TRBJ1-2; no reliable D call. Trimming cost V 4 bases and J 8 bases, with 11 bases left between them. Germline CDR1 DFQATT, CDR2 SNEGSKA (reference sequence). There are 11 residues in the CDR3.

This clonotype was found a few times. The rearrangement joins TRBV6-1 to TRBJ2-7; no firm D call. V was clipped by 4 bases and J by 1 base, with 11 bases between them. The CDR3 totals 14 residues. Germline loops: CDR1 MNHNS, CDR2 SASEGT. CDR3: CASSAWGSSYEQYF. The CDR3 DNA reads as TGTGCCAGCAGTGCGTGGGGTAGTTCCTACGAGCAGTACTTC.

The J gene is TRBJ1-1, the V gene TRBV6-1; no firm D call. The germline V gene has CDR1 MNHNS and CDR2 SASEGT. This CDR3 spans 13 amino acids. Trimming pared 7 bases from V and 5 bases from J, leaving 14 bases between. This CDR3 reads CASTSEVGTEAFF. CDR3 nucleotide sequence: TGTGCCAGCACCAGCGAGGTAGGGACTGAAGCTTTCTTT.

The chain links TRBV7-9 to TRBJ2-7; 9 nucleotides match TRBD1. The CDR3 is 16 amino acids. Germline V gene lookup returns CDR1 SEHNR and CDR2 FQNEAQ (reference sequence). The V segment lost 5 bases and the J segment 4 bases; nucleotides outside the gene matches: 12. The CDR3 is CASSDSDRGSTYEQYF. CDR3 sequence (DNA): TGTGCCAGCAGCGACTCCGACAGGGGGTCGACGTACGAGCAGTACTTC. Together with reference TRBV7-9 and TRBJ2-7, the CDR3 gives the full variable domain: DTGVSQNPRHKITKRGQNVTFRCDPISEHNRLYWYRQTLGQGPEFLTYFQNEAQLEKSRLLSDRFSAERPKGSFSTLEIQRTEQGDSAMYLCASSDSDRGSTYEQYFGPGTRLTVT.

The chain recombines TRBV19 with TRBJ1-5; 7 positions match TRBD1. The CDR3 sequence is 14 residues long. V was clipped by 6 bases and J by 3 bases; unmatched bases: 5. Germline V gene sequence: CDR1 LNHDA, CDR2 SQIVND (reference sequence). CDR3 region: CASRKGQFNQPQHF. CDR3 DNA: TGTGCCAGTAGGAAGGGACAGTTCAATCAGCCCCAGCATTTT.

The chain links TRBV2 to TRBJ1-5; no clear D. The CDR3 covers 12 residues. Trimming stripped 0 bases from V and 7 bases from J, with 4 bases between. Germline V lookup: CDR1 SNHLY, CDR2 FYNNEI. The CDR3 region has the DNA TGTGCCAGCAGTGAAGCATCCCAGCCCCAGCATTTT. It codes for CASSEASQPQHF.

This clonotype is a singleton in its sample. The junction shows a germline mismatch at one end, possibly a read error. The rearrangement links TRBV19 to TRBJ2-2; a possible D gene is TRBD1 (5 bases). This CDR3 contains 18 residues. Germline CDR1 LNHDA, CDR2 SQIVND (reference sequence). The CDR3 region is CASSIDRGRVKYTGELFF. The CDR3 nucleotides read TGTGCCAGTAGTATAGACCGTGGCAGGGTCAAGTACACCGGAGAGCTGTTTTTT.

The table lists this clonotype with a few counts. This chain uses TRBV15 with TRBJ2-1, with D uncertain. The V gene's germline CDR1 is LNHNV and CDR2 YYDKDF (reference sequence). The germline V and J ends were trimmed by 4 bases and 3 bases, with 13 bases remaining between them. The length of the CDR3 is 15 residues. CDR3 sequence reads: CATSMLELVYNEQFF. As DNA, the CDR3 is TGTGCCACCAGCATGTTAGAGCTCGTCTACAATGAGCAGTTCTTC.

This clonotype was observed a handful of times. The rearrangement uses TRBV4-1 and TRBJ2-3; D gene ambiguous. The CDR3 is 14 amino acids. Germline V CDR1 and CDR2: MGHRA, YSYEKL. The V end lost 1 base, the J end lost 2 bases, and 7 bases lay between the germline ends. The CDR3 DNA sequence: TGCGCCAGCAGCCAAGTCGTCACCACAGATACGCAGTATTTT. It specifies CASSQVVTTDTQYF.

This clonotype was seen a handful of times. The rearrangement links TRBV20-1 to TRBJ2-5; D may correspond to TRBD1 or TRBD2 (6 bases each). The V end lost 2 bases, the J end lost 0 bases, and 13 bases lay between the germline ends. The CDR3 contains 15 residues. Per germline, CDR1 DFQATT and CDR2 SNEGSKA (reference sequence). CDR3 in amino acids: CSARYGGRYQETQYF. The CDR3 DNA is TGCAGTGCTAGATACGGGGGCAGGTACCAAGAGACCCAGTACTTC.

This clonotype appeared a few times. The chain recombines TRBV24-1 with TRBJ2-1, with 9 bases aligning to TRBD2. The germline gives CDR1 KGHDR, CDR2 SFDVKD. Trimming cost V 6 bases and J 9 bases; bases outside gene matches: 5. This CDR3 comprises 13 residues. The CDR3 sequence is CATSISGSAEQFF. The CDR3 DNA reads TGTGCCACCAGTATTAGCGGGAGCGCTGAGCAGTTCTTC.

This clonotype was observed a few times. The V call is TRBV20-1, the J call TRBJ1-2, with TRBD1 as a possible D gene (6 bases). Per germline, CDR1 DFQATT and CDR2 SNEGSKA (reference sequence). V shed 2 bases and J shed 2 bases, with 18 bases lying between them. The CDR3 has 16 residues. The CDR3 region is CSARPYGRGANYGYTF. In DNA, the CDR3 is TGCAGTGCTAGACCCTACGGTCGGGGGGCCAACTATGGCTACACCTTC.